These 14 T cell receptor beta chains share one sample of origin, sequenced in a study of cytomegalovirus exposure and HLA in healthy donors. Produced via immunoSEQ multiplex PCR; TCRdb's table is partial and in-frame only. The sample holds 250,000 to 400,000 clones, around 90% seen once. Sequencing was performed on PBMCs. The receptors here all came from a man aged 25 to 45 in good health and CMV-seronegative.

This chain connects TRBV2 to TRBJ2-5, with TRBD2 matching 11 bases. J was trimmed by 2 bases and V by 6 bases; bases with no gene match: 5. This CDR3 is 15 amino acids long. The germline V gene has CDR1 SNHLY and CDR2 FYNNEI. The CDR3, as DNA: TGTGCCAGCAGGGGACTAGCGGTGGTACAAGAGACCCAGTACTTC. Translating gives CASRGLAVVQETQYF.

V gene TRBV2 combines with J gene TRBJ2-2; the match to TRBD1 covers 9 bases. There are 13 residues in the CDR3. Germline V gene sequence: CDR1 SNHLY, CDR2 FYNNEI. The V gene end was trimmed by 6 bases and the J gene end by 6 bases; junction bases not matched to a gene: 2. CDR3 protein: CASRGTGPGELFF. CDR3 sequence (DNA): TGTGCCAGCAGAGGGACAGGGCCCGGGGAGCTGTTTTTT.

The chain carries TRBV6-1 and TRBJ2-3; 16 bases map to TRBD2. This CDR3 comprises 18 residues. Germline V gives CDR1 MNHNS, CDR2 SASEGT. V dropped 2 bases and J dropped 4; count of bases not matched to a gene: 6. DNA for the CDR3: TGTGCCAGCAGTGAAAGGGGACTAGCGGGGGGGTGGTCAGATACGCAGTATTTT. It encodes CASSERGLAGGWSDTQYF.

The genes are TRBV7-9 and TRBJ2-2, with TRBD1 matching 9 bases. The CDR3 is made up of 14 amino acids. After removal of 5 bases from V and 4 bases from J, the junction contained 2 bases not matched to a gene. Germline CDR1 and CDR2: SEHNR and FQNEAQ (reference sequence). The DNA for the CDR3 is TGTGCCAGCAGCGGGGACAGGGTCACCGGGGAGCTGTTTTTT. It translates to CASSGDRVTGELFF.

Here the CDR3 reads CAGARDFEETQYF. CDR3 DNA sequence: TGTGCCGGAGCACGGGACTTCGAAGAGACCCAGTACTTC. The rearrangement uses TRBV11-2 and TRBJ2-5, with D possibly being TRBD2 (6 bases). CDR3 length equals 13 residues. Per germline, CDR1 SGHAT and CDR2 FQNNGV. Trimming left V 11 bases short and J 3 bases short, with 16 bases between.

The chain joins TRBV9 to TRBJ2-3; 9 bases are a match to TRBD2. Germline V gives CDR1 SGDLS, CDR2 YYNGEE. Trimming at V came to 0 bases and at J to 14 bases, leaving 13 bases not matched to a gene. The length of the CDR3 is 15 residues. This CDR3 reads CASSVAGASGTSLYF. For the CDR3, the DNA is TGTGCCAGCAGCGTAGCTGGGGCTAGCGGGACTTCGCTGTATTTT. Drawing the rest from reference TRBV9 and TRBJ2-3, the complete variable domain is DSGVTQTPKHLITATGQRVTLRCSPRSGDLSVYWYQQSLDQGLQFLIQYYNGEERAKGNILERFSAQQFPDLHSELNLSSLELGDSALYFCASSVAGASGTSLYFGPGTRLTVL.

A word on this clone: Other nucleotide sequences from this sample produce the same CDR3. The chain has TRBV6-5 and TRBJ2-1; D is possibly TRBD2 (5 bases). The CDR3 runs 14 residues. Germline assignment: CDR1 MNHEY and CDR2 SVGAGI. V lost 2 bases and J lost 0, with 5 bases in between. The CDR3: CASSYGSSYNEQFF. In DNA form, the CDR3 reads TGTGCCAGCAGTTACGGGAGCTCCTACAATGAGCAGTTCTTC.

This sequence joins TRBV6-6 and TRBJ2-7; D remains unclear. Deletions cut 8 bases from V and 0 bases from J, with 5 bases between. Germline CDR1 reads MNHNY; CDR2 reads SVGAGI (reference sequence). The CDR3 is 11 residues long. CDR3 amino acids: CASEDSYEQYF. The CDR3 DNA is TGTGCCAGCGAGGACTCCTACGAGCAGTACTTC.

The chain employs TRBV7-7 and TRBJ2-7; 7 bases match TRBD1. V dropped 1 base and J dropped 1; count of bases not matched to a gene: 4. The CDR3 spans 15 residues. Germline assignment: CDR1 SSHAT and CDR2 FNYEAQ (reference sequence). The CDR3 DNA follows: TGTGCCAGCAGCTTAGGACCGGGACAGTCCTACGAGCAGTACTTC. This gives the protein CASSLGPGQSYEQYF.

The rearrangement links TRBV5-6 to TRBJ2-1, with a tentative D call TRBD2 (7 bases). Germline CDR1 and CDR2: SGHDT and YYEEEE. The CDR3 is 16 amino acids. Trimming stripped 4 bases from V and 5 bases from J, with 19 bases between. In nucleotides, the CDR3 is TGTGCCAGCAGCACCGTGACGGGGGGCCTACACAATGAGCAGTTCTTC. It codes for CASSTVTGGLHNEQFF.

The chain employs TRBV12-2 and TRBJ2-7; the table's D call, TRBD2, was not checked against the DNA. TRBV12-2 is a recognized pseudogene. The CDR3 runs to 15 residues. The CDR3 spells CASRSGTSKSYEQYF. The CDR3 nucleotides are TGTGCAAGTCGCTCCGGGACTTCCAAATCCTACGAGCAGTACTTC.

This chain uses TRBV7-2 with TRBJ2-3; TRBD2 is a possible D gene (5 bases). V lost 5 bases and J 2 bases, leaving 14 bases between the germline ends. The CDR3 extends over 15 amino acids. Germline lookup yields CDR1 SGHTA and CDR2 FQGNSA. The CDR3 here is CASSKLTGNTDTQYF. DNA for the CDR3: TGTGCCAGCAGCAAGCTGACCGGGAACACAGATACGCAGTATTTT.

J is TRBJ2-6 and V is TRBV6-1; D may be TRBD2 (6 bases). Trimming cost V 6 bases and J 1 base, with 7 bases left between them. The length of the CDR3 is 14 residues. Germline V gene data show CDR1 as MNHNS and CDR2 as SASEGT. The CDR3 here is CASRGRSGANVLTF. CDR3 nucleotides: TGTGCCAGCAGGGGGAGGTCTGGGGCCAACGTCCTGACTTTC.

The chain joins TRBV19 to TRBJ1-2, with D perhaps TRBD1 (6 bases). The CDR3 sequence is 15 residues long. Germline V gene lookup returns CDR1 LNHDA and CDR2 SQIVND (reference sequence). V was shortened by 3 bases and J by 0 bases, with 11 bases between the two germline ends. The CDR3 loop reads CASSIDRLANYGYTF. The CDR3 DNA sequence: TGTGCCAGTAGTATCGACAGGTTAGCTAACTATGGCTACACCTTC.